A selection of T cell receptor beta chains follows, all from one sample in a study of blood T cells in healthy people across ages. TCRdb recomputed calls from the 5' RACE reads with MiXCR, one row per CDR3 protein. The profile shows about 1.6 million distinct CDR3 sequences, almost 35% of them singletons. The sample comprised blood. All receptors come from a woman aged 25 to 39 in good health. Both conserved end residues are part of each CDR3. D genes are given only for firm matches. Not all rows give a size; the values are once, few, many and, for expanded clones, a class.

CASSGLPLRDEQYF	TGTGCCAGCAGCGGTCTACCCCTTAGGGACGAGCAGTACTTC	.	.	TRBV9	TRBJ2-7
CAISKEQADQETQYF	TGTGCCATCAGCAAAGAGCAAGCGGACCAAGAGACCCAGTACTTC	.	.	TRBV21-1	TRBJ2-5
CASSSPGQSAFF	TGTGCCAGCAGCTCACCGGGACAGTCGGCTTTCTTT	TRBD1	few	TRBV3-1	TRBJ1-1
CASRLRDRGPYEQYF	TGTGCCAGCAGGCTCCGGGACAGGGGACCCTACGAGCAGTACTTC	TRBD1	.	TRBV28	TRBJ2-7
CASSYGGATTNEQFF	TGTGCCAGCAGTTACGGCGGGGCCACAACGAATGAGCAGTTCTTC	.	.	TRBV6-5	TRBJ2-1
CACSPSGSSYNEQFF	TGTGCCTGCAGCCCTAGCGGGAGTTCCTACAATGAGCAGTTCTTC	TRBD2	.	TRBV7-3	TRBJ2-1
CSATDGSHNEQFF	TGCAGTGCTACGGACGGGTCTCACAATGAGCAGTTCTTC	.	few	TRBV20-1	TRBJ2-1
CATSRDWEASGDTQYF	TGTGCCACCAGCAGAGATTGGGAGGCGTCTGGAGATACGCAGTATTTT	.	.	TRBV15	TRBJ2-3
CASSSGQETYEQYF	TGCGCCAGCAGCTCGGGACAGGAGACCTACGAGCAGTACTTC	TRBD1	.	TRBV10-2	TRBJ2-7
CSHSGTSGGETQYF	TGCAGCCATTCCGGGACTAGCGGGGGGGAGACCCAGTACTTC	TRBD2	.	TRBV29-1	TRBJ2-5
CSVFGDRTSGANVLTF	TGCAGCGTTTTCGGAGACAGGACCTCTGGGGCCAACGTCCTGACTTTC	.	.	TRBV29-1	TRBJ2-6
CSASPPPTRGPTYEQYF	TGCAGTGCTAGCCCACCGCCGACGCGGGGGCCTACCTACGAGCAGTACTTC	.	few	TRBV20-1	TRBJ2-7
CASSQGGRPGEQYF	TGTGCCAGCTCACAGGGCGGGAGACCTGGCGAGCAGTACTTC	TRBD2	.	TRBV18	TRBJ2-7
CASSPTGGPPAYEQYF	TGCGCCAGCAGCCCTACCGGGGGGCCACCTGCCTACGAGCAGTACTTC	.	.	TRBV5-1	TRBJ2-7
CASSQEEAGVDGYTF	TGTGCCAGCAGCCAAGAAGAGGCAGGGGTGGATGGCTACACCTTC	.	few	TRBV4-2	TRBJ1-2
CASSLGWSSYNEQFF	TGTGCCAGCAGCTTAGGCTGGAGCTCCTACAATGAGCAGTTCTTC	.	.	TRBV7-2	TRBJ2-1
CSATDRQSSEANVLTF	TGCAGTGCTACGGACAGGCAAAGCTCTGAGGCCAACGTCCTGACTTTC	TRBD1	.	TRBV20-1	TRBJ2-6
CAWRGTGTAPYEQYF	TGTGCCTGGAGGGGCACCGGGACAGCCCCCTACGAGCAGTACTTC	TRBD1	.	TRBV30	TRBJ2-7
CASSPLQGRASNGYTF	TGTGCCAGCAGCCCCTTACAGGGTCGCGCTAGTAATGGCTACACCTTC	.	.	TRBV3-1	TRBJ1-2
CASSLGRILDEQYF	TGCGCCAGCAGCTTGGGCAGGATTCTCGACGAGCAGTACTTC	.	.	TRBV5-1	TRBJ2-7
CASSPLSGKNTEAFF	TGTGCCAGCAGCCCTTTATCTGGAAAGAACACTGAAGCTTTCTTT	.	.	TRBV28	TRBJ1-1
CASSQDNYYYGYTF	TGTGCCAGCAGCCAAGACAATTACTACTATGGCTACACCTTC	.	few	TRBV3-1	TRBJ1-2
CASQVKEAGVPSYEQYF	TGTGCCAGCCAAGTGAAGGAAGCGGGAGTACCCTCCTACGAGCAGTACTTC	TRBD2	few	TRBV2	TRBJ2-7
CASSRTGAVSSYNEQFF	TGTGCCAGCAGTAGAACAGGGGCTGTGAGCTCCTACAATGAGCAGTTCTTC	TRBD1	once	TRBV2	TRBJ2-1
CASSLTSGSDNEQFF	TGCGCCAGCAGCCTGACTAGCGGGAGCGACAATGAGCAGTTCTTC	TRBD2	.	TRBV5-1	TRBJ2-1
CSARQTSGRSYNEQFF	TGCAGTGCTAGGCAGACTAGCGGGAGATCATACAATGAGCAGTTCTTC	TRBD2	.	TRBV20-1	TRBJ2-1
CSARAFLGDRETQYF	TGCAGTGCTAGAGCCTTCCTTGGGGATAGGGAGACCCAGTACTTC	.	.	TRBV20-1	TRBJ2-5
CASSVEGLAGGPVTGELFF	TGTGCCAGCAGCGTAGAGGGACTAGCGGGGGGGCCGGTCACCGGGGAGCTGTTTTTT	TRBD2	.	TRBV9	TRBJ2-2
CSARKGIAGTYNEQFF	TGCAGTGCTAGAAAAGGAATAGCGGGGACCTACAATGAGCAGTTCTTC	TRBD2	.	TRBV20-1	TRBJ2-1
CSAWKRGGQETQYF	TGCAGTGCCTGGAAGCGGGGGGGACAAGAGACCCAGTACTTC	TRBD2	.	TRBV20-1	TRBJ2-5
CASSLDGGSGYTF	TGTGCCAGCAGCTTAGATGGGGGAAGTGGCTACACCTTC	.	.	TRBV7-9	TRBJ1-2
CASSEGTNQPQHF	TGTGCCAGCAGCGAAGGGACAAATCAGCCCCAGCATTTT	.	few	TRBV11-2	TRBJ1-5
CASSLFQNEKLFF	TGTGCCAGCAGCTTATTTCAAAATGAAAAACTGTTTTTT	.	few	TRBV7-9	TRBJ1-4
CSANRAFSNQPRHF	TGCAGTGCTAACCGGGCCTTTAGCAATCAGCCCCGGCATTTT	.	.	TRBV20-1	TRBJ1-5
CASSQRTTNTEAFF	TGTGCCAGCAGCCAAAGGACAACCAACACTGAAGCTTTCTTT	.	.	TRBV27	TRBJ1-1
CASSPSGQGARKIQHF	TGTGCCAGCAGCCCTTCGGGGCAGGGGGCCAGGAAGATCCAGCATTTT	TRBD1	.	TRBV6-6	TRBJ1-5
CASSYTTSGTYNEQFF	TGCGCCAGCAGCTATACGACTAGCGGGACCTACAATGAGCAGTTCTTC	TRBD2	many	TRBV4-1	TRBJ2-1
CASSLPRGPLSYEQYF	TGTGCCAGCAGCTTACCACGGGGACCCCTCTCCTACGAGCAGTACTTC	.	few	TRBV7-3	TRBJ2-7
CASSRAGVGRDTQYF	TGTGCCAGCAGCCGAGCGGGCGTAGGGAGAGATACGCAGTATTTT	.	.	TRBV4-2	TRBJ2-3
CASSEGLAGRYNEQFF	TGTGCCAGCAGTGAAGGACTAGCGGGAAGGTACAATGAGCAGTTCTTC	TRBD2	.	TRBV25-1	TRBJ2-1
CSARPAGQVLTNEKLFF	TGCAGTGCTAGGCCGGCCGGACAGGTTCTTACTAATGAAAAACTGTTTTTT	TRBD1	.	TRBV20-1	TRBJ1-4
CASSRRQGTEVFF	TGTGCCAGCAGCCGGCGACAGGGGACTGAAGTTTTCTTT	TRBD1	few	TRBV11-1	TRBJ1-1
CASSSPTEYQETQYF	TGTGCCAGCAGCTCCCCCACAGAGTACCAAGAGACCCAGTACTTC	.	few	TRBV7-9	TRBJ2-5
CSAGLQGDAGTDTQYF	TGCAGTGCTGGCCTTCAAGGGGATGCGGGCACAGATACGCAGTATTTT	.	.	TRBV20-1	TRBJ2-3
CATREGLGQPQHF	TGTGCCACCCGGGAGGGCTTGGGTCAGCCCCAGCATTTT	.	.	TRBV28	TRBJ1-5
CASTGMNTEAFF	TGCGCCAGCACCGGGATGAACACTGAAGCTTTCTTT	.	few	TRBV6-5	TRBJ1-1
CASSGLAGGVTGELFF	TGCGCCAGCAGCGGTCTAGCGGGGGGAGTAACCGGGGAGCTGTTTTTT	TRBD2	.	TRBV5-1	TRBJ2-2
CASGISASNNEQFF	TGTGCCAGCGGAATTTCGGCCTCGAACAATGAGCAGTTCTTC	.	.	TRBV11-2	TRBJ2-1
CSARVLGLTYNEQFF	TGCAGTGCTAGGGTCTTGGGACTGACCTACAATGAGCAGTTCTTC	.	many	TRBV20-1	TRBJ2-1
CSARDRGTAYEQYF	TGCAGTGCTAGAGATCGGGGGACGGCCTACGAGCAGTACTTC	.	many	TRBV20-1	TRBJ2-7